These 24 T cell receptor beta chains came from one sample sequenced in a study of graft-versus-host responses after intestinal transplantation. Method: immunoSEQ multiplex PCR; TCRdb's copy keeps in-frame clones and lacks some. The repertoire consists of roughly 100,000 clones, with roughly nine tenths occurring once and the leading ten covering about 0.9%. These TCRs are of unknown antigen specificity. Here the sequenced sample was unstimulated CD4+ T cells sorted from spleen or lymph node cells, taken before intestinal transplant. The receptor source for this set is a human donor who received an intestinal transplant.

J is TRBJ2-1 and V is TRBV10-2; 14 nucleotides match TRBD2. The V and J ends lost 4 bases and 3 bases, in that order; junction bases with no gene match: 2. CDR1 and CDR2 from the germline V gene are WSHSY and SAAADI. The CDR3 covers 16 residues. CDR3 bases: TGCGCCAGCAGTGGACTAGCGGGAGGGCGCTACAATGAGCAGTTCTTC. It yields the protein CASSGLAGGRYNEQFF.

The CDR3 spells CASSSGTGFNEQFF. The CDR3 coding sequence is TGTGCCAGCAGCTCCGGGACAGGGTTCAATGAGCAGTTCTTC. The chain is built from TRBV11-2 and TRBJ2-1; 9 bases line up with TRBD1. This CDR3 is built from 14 residues. J was trimmed by 6 bases and V by 4 bases; bases with no gene match: 4. Germline V lookup: CDR1 SGHAT, CDR2 FQNNGV.

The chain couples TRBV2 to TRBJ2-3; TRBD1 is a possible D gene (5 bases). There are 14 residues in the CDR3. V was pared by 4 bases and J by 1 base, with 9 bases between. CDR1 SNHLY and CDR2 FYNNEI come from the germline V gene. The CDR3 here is CASSVTGRTDTQYF. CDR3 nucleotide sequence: TGTGCCAGCAGTGTCACAGGACGCACAGATACGCAGTATTTT.

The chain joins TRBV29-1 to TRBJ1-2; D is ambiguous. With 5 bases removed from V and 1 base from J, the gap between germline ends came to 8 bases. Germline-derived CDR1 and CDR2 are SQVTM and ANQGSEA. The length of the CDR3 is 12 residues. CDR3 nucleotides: TGCAGCGTTCGAATGGGTAACTATGGCTACACCTTC. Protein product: CSVRMGNYGYTF.

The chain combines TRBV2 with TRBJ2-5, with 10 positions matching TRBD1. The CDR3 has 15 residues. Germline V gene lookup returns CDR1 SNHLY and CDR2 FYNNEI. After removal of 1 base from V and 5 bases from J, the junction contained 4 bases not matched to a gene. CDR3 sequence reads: CASSEETGGYETQYF. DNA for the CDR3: TGTGCCAGCAGTGAAGAGACAGGGGGCTACGAGACCCAGTACTTC.

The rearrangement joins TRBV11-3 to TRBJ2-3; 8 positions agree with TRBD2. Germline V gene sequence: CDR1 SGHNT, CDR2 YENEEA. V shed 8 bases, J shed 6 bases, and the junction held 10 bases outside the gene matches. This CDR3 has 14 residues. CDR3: CASSLGGATDTQYF. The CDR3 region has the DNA TGTGCCAGCTCACTCGGGGGGGCTACGGATACGCAGTATTTT.

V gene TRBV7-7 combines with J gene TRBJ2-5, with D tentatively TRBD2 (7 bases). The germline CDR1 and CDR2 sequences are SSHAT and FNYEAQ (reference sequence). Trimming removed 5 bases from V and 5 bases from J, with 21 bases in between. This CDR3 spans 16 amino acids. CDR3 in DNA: TGTGCCAGCAGCCCCGTGTTCAGGGGAGGGGTTGAGACCCAGTACTTC. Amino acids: CASSPVFRGGVETQYF.

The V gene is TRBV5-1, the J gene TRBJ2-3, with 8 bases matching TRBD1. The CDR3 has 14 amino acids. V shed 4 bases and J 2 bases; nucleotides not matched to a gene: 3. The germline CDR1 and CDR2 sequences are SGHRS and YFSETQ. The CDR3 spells CASSGDRPTDTQYF. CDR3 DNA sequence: TGCGCCAGCAGCGGGGACAGGCCCACAGATACGCAGTATTTT.

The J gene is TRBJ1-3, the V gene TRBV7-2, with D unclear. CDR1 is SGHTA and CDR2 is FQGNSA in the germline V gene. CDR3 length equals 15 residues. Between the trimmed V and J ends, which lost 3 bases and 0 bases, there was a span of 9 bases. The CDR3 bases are TGTGCCAGCAGCTTGTCGTCTAGCTCTGGAAACACCATATATTTT. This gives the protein CASSLSSSSGNTIYF.

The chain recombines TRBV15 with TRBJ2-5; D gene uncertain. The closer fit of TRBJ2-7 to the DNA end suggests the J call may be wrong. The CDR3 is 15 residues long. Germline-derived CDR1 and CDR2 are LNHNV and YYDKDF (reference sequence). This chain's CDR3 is CATSRRGEGTYEQYF. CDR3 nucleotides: TGTGCCACCAGCAGAAGAGGTGAAGGAACCTACGAGCAGTACTTC.

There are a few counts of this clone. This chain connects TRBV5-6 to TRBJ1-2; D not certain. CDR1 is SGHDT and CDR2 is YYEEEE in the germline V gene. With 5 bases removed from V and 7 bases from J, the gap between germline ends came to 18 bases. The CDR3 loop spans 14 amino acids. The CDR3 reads CASSIGWREAGYTF. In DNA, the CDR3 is TGTGCCAGCAGTATCGGGTGGAGGGAGGCTGGCTACACCTTC.

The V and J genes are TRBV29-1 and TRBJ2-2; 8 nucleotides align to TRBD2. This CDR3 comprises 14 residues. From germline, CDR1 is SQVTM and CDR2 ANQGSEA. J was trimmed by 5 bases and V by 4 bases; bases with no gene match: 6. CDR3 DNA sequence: TGCAGCGTTGGGGGACGGGGGGGGACCGGGGAGCTGTTTTTT. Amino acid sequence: CSVGGRGGTGELFF.

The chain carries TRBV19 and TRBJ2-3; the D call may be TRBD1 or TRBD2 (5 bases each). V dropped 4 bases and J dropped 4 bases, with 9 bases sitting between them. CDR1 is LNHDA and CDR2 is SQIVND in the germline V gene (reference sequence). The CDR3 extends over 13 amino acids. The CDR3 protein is CASSTGTPDTQYF. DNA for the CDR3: TGTGCCAGTAGTACGGGGACGCCAGATACGCAGTATTTT.

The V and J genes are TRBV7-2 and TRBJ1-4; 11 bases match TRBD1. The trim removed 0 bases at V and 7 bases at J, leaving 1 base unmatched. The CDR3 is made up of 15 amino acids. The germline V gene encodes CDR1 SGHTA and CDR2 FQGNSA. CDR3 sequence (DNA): TGTGCCAGCAGCTTAGCGGGGACAGGGGGTGAAAAACTGTTTTTT. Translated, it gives CASSLAGTGGEKLFF.

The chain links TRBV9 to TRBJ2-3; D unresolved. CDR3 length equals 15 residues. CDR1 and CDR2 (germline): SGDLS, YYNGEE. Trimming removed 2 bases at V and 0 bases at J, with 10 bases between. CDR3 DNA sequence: TGTGCCAGCAGCGTCCTAGGGCATAGCACAGATACGCAGTATTTT. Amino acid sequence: CASSVLGHSTDTQYF.

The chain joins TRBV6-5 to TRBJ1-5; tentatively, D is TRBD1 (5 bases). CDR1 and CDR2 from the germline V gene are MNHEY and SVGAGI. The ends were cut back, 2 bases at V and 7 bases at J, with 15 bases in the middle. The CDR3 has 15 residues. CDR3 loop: CASSYRGGSGQPQHF. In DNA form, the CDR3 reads TGTGCCAGCAGTTACCGGGGGGGGAGTGGGCAGCCCCAGCATTTT.

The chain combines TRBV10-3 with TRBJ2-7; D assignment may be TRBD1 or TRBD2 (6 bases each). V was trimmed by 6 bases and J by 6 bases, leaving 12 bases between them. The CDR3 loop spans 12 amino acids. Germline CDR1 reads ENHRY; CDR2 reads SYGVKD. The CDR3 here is CAISVEGGEQYF. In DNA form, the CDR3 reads TGTGCCATCAGCGTAGAGGGGGGCGAGCAGTACTTC.

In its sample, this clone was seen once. The CDR3 DNA follows: TGTGCCAGCAGCCAAGCGGTACAAAGAGGCCATGGCTACACCTTC. Translated: CASSQAVQRGHGYTF. The V and J genes are TRBV4-2 and TRBJ1-2; no clear D gene. The germline CDR1 and CDR2 sequences are LGHNA and YNFKEQ. V was shortened by 1 base and J by 6 bases, with 15 bases between the two germline ends. The CDR3 extends over 15 amino acids.

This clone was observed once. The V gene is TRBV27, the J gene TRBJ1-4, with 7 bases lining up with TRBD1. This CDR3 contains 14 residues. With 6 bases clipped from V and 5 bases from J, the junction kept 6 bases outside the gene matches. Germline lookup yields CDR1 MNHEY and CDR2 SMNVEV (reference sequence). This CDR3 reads CASRRQGRNEKLFF. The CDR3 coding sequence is TGTGCCAGCAGGAGACAGGGTAGAAATGAAAAACTGTTTTTT. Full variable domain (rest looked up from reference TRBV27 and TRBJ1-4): EAQVTQNPRYLITVTGKKLTVTCSQNMNHEYMSWYRQDPGLGLRQIYYSMNVEVTDKGDVPEGYKVSRKEKRNFPLILESPSPNQTSLYFCASRRQGRNEKLFFGSGTQLSVL.

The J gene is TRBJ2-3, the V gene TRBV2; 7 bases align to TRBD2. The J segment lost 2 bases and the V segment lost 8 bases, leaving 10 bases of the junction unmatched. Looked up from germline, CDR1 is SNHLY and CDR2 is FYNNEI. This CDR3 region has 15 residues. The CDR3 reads CASRGASGFTDTQYF. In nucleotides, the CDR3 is TGTGCCAGCCGAGGCGCTAGCGGATTCACAGATACGCAGTATTTT.

The DNA of the CDR3 is TGTGCCAGCAGCCAAGTTGGGGGAGATGGGAACGGGGAGCTGTTTTTT. It is translated as CASSQVGGDGNGELFF. This chain uses TRBV14 with TRBJ2-2, with D perhaps matching TRBD1 or TRBD2 (5 bases each). The ends were cut back, 1 base at V and 7 bases at J, with 16 bases in the middle. Germline-derived CDR1 and CDR2 are SGHDN and FVKESK. This CDR3 has 16 amino acids.

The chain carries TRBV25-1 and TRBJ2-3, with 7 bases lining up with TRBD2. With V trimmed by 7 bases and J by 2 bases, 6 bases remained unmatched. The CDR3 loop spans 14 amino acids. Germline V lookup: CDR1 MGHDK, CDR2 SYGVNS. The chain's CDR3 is CASTAGVDTDTQYF. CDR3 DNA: TGTGCCAGCACGGCGGGGGTAGACACAGATACGCAGTATTTT.

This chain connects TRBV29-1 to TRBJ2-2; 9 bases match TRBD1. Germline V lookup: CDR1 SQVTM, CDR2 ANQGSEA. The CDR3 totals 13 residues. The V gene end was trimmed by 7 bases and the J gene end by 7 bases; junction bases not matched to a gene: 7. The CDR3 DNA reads TGCAGCGCCAGGGACAGGGTGAACGGGGAGCTGTTTTTT. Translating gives CSARDRVNGELFF.

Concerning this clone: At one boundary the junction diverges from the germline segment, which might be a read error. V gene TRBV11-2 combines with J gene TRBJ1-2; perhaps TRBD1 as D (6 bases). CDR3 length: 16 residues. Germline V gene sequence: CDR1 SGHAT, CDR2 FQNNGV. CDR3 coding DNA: TGTGCCAGCAGCTTAGGTACAGGGAGAACCAACTCTGGCTACACCTTC. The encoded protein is CASSLGTGRTNSGYTF.